This entry lists 9 T cell receptor beta chains sequenced from one sample in a study of blood T cell repertoires in COVID-19. The method was immunoSEQ multiplex PCR; TCRdb's version includes in-frame clones alone and lacks a portion of them. The table includes some 220,000 clones, about 88% detected once. The sequencing sample was made of PBMCs or T cells enriched from blood (not recorded which). The receptors stem from a woman in her 30s who had recovered from COVID-19.

The rearrangement links TRBV18 to TRBJ1-5; D is possibly TRBD1 (6 bases). The length of the CDR3 is 15 residues. The germline gives CDR1 KGHSH, CDR2 LQKENI. Trimming shortened V by 4 bases and J by 1 base, and 11 bases separated the two germline ends. CDR3 sequence: CASSLTGTSNQPQHF. CDR3 in DNA: TGTGCCAGCTCACTTACCGGGACAAGCAATCAGCCCCAGCATTTT.

J is TRBJ1-2 and V is TRBV18; D call uncertain. V dropped 1 base and J dropped 2 bases, with 8 bases sitting between them. The CDR3 extends over 14 amino acids. Germline V gene lookup returns CDR1 KGHSH and CDR2 LQKENI. DNA for the CDR3: TGTGCCAGCTCACCACTGGAGAGAAACTATGGCTACACCTTC. As protein: CASSPLERNYGYTF. The complete variable domain, with remaining parts taken from reference TRBV18 and TRBJ1-2, reads NAGVMQNPRHLVRRRGQEARLRCSPMKGHSHVYWYRQLPEEGLKFMVYLQKENIIDESGMPKERFSAEFPKEGPSILRIQQVVRGDSAAYFCASSPLERNYGYTFGSGTRLTVV.

The J gene is TRBJ1-4, the V gene TRBV2; a possible D gene is TRBD1 (6 bases). Per the germline V gene, CDR1 is SNHLY and CDR2 is FYNNEI. The CDR3 contains 14 residues. Trimming removed 8 bases at V and 6 bases at J, with 16 bases between. The CDR3 bases are TGTGCCAGCCTACTTGCCGGGACACATGAAAAACTGTTTTTT. Amino acids: CASLLAGTHEKLFF.

The gene calls are TRBV5-6 and TRBJ1-2; D not certain. Trimming removed 2 bases at V and 5 bases at J, with 16 bases between. This CDR3 is built from 15 residues. Germline CDR1 reads SGHDT; CDR2 reads YYEEEE. CDR3 coding DNA: TGTGCCAGCAGCTTCTCTTCGGCGGGAGGGTATGGCTACACCTTC. Translated, it gives CASSFSSAGGYGYTF.

This chain uses TRBV9 with TRBJ1-2; D ambiguous. This CDR3 has 14 residues. Trimming left V 0 bases short and J 4 bases short, with 10 bases between. Germline V gives CDR1 SGDLS, CDR2 YYNGEE. The CDR3 protein is CASSVAVELYGYTF. The CDR3 nucleotides read TGTGCCAGCAGCGTAGCCGTAGAGCTCTATGGCTACACCTTC.

This clone was counted once. The chain recombines TRBV6-2 or TRBV6-3 with TRBJ2-1, with TRBD2 matching over 7 bases. The germline gives CDR1 MNHEY, CDR2 SVGEGT. CDR3 length equals 16 residues. With 2 bases clipped from V and 9 bases from J, the junction kept 13 bases outside the gene matches. The chain's CDR3 is CASSYDVAAGIREQFF. The CDR3 bases are TGTGCCAGCAGTTACGACGTGGCAGCGGGGATCCGTGAGCAGTTCTTC.

On this clone itself: The sample contains more than one DNA sequence encoding this CDR3. V usage is TRBV12-3 or TRBV12-4 and J usage is TRBJ1-5, with TRBD1 identical over 7 bases. The trim removed 8 bases at V and 2 bases at J, leaving 0 bases unmatched. The CDR3 contains 12 residues. CDR3 residues: CASGQGNQPQHF. The CDR3 region has the DNA TGTGCCAGCGGACAGGGCAATCAGCCCCAGCATTTT.

This chain joins TRBV27 and TRBJ1-3, with D possibly TRBD1 on 5 matching bases. V was trimmed by 1 base and J by 2 bases, leaving 9 bases between them. The CDR3 runs to 15 residues. Germline V CDR1 and CDR2: MNHEY, SMNVEV (reference sequence). CDR3 coding DNA: TGTGCCAGCAGTTTATATTCAGGGACTGGAAACACCATATATTTT. Residues: CASSLYSGTGNTIYF.

The J gene is TRBJ1-6, the V gene TRBV25-1; the D is unclear. This CDR3 spans 17 amino acids. Trimming cost V 7 bases and J 3 bases, with 19 bases left between them. Per the germline V gene, CDR1 is MGHDK and CDR2 is SYGVNS. DNA of the CDR3: TGTGCCAGCACCGAAGGAGGAGGGTTAGGCTATAATTCACCCCTCCACTTT. It specifies CASTEGGGLGYNSPLHF.